Below are 27 T cell receptor beta chains sequenced from a single sample in a study of CD8+ T cells in alopecia areata (dated by TCRdb to between 2018 and 2020). Interpreted using the paper, the time point label stands for: mouse skin 6 weeks after grafting, around onset of hair loss. Library preparation used the immunoSEQ multiplex PCR assay. To provide template for TCR sequencing, every sample had RNA extracted and reverse transcribed into cDNA. TCRdb's version of the immuneACCESS table is confined to in-frame rearrangements and falls short of the full clone set. An unresolved V gene accounts for under half of the shortfall where checked; the remainder is of unknown origin. Listed for this sample are fewer than 2,000 clones, none observed only a single time. Roughly 32% of the sample rests with the top ten. The sample in question was skin, obtained at week 6. All receptors derive from a C3H/HeJ mouse with alopecia areata. This line of mice carries MHC haplotype H2-k.

A remark on this clone: Genes here carry mouse names. The read falls 4 residues short of the CDR3 end, and the missing part is taken from the germline J gene. The V gene is TRBV13-3, the J gene TRBJ2-7, with 11 bases identical to TRBD2. The germline CDR1 and CDR2 sequences are NNHDY and SYVADS. V shed 2 bases, J shed 0 bases, and the junction held 4 bases outside the gene matches. The CDR3 has 16 amino acids. The sequenced CDR3 bases are TGTGCCAGCAGTGACCGGACTGGGGGGCGCTCCTAT. This gives the protein CASSDRTGGRSY. The CDR3 as a whole reads CASSDRTGGRSYEQYF.

A remark on this clone: The gene symbols are mouse symbols. The read finishes 4 residues shy of the CDR3 end, and the germline J gene is used to complete it. The chain links TRBV13-2 to TRBJ1-2; TRBD1 agrees at 10 bases. This CDR3 has 14 amino acids. The germline gives CDR1 NNHNN, CDR2 SYGAGS (reference sequence). This chain's CDR3 is CASGATGTGVDYTF. CDR3 bases read: TGTGCCAGCGGTGCCACCGGGACAGGGGTC.

This clone was seen a few times. The genes and germline here are from mouse. Read coverage stops 3 residues before the CDR3 terminus; the germline J gene supplies the remainder. The V and J genes are TRBV29 and TRBJ1-6; 8 bases line up with TRBD1. TRBJ1-6 is an ORF, and what it does is uncertain. Germline trimming cut 7 bases from V and 8 bases from J; bases unmatched to any gene: 7. This CDR3 has 14 residues. Looked up from germline, CDR1 is MSHET and CDR2 is SYDVDS. The CDR3 sequence: CASTGQGEDSPLYF. The part of the CDR3 DNA that was read is TGTGCTAGCACTGGACAGGGAGAGGATTCGCCC.

By share, this clone counts as medium-sized. Gene labels here are mouse ones. Read coverage stops 4 residues before the CDR3 terminus; the germline J gene supplies the remainder. The chain has TRBV14 and TRBJ2-1; 12 positions match TRBD2. Germline assignment: CDR1 SGHDT and CDR2 FRDEAV. J was trimmed by 1 base and V by 5 bases; bases with no gene match: 4. The CDR3 has 16 residues. CDR3 DNA (partial): TGTGCCAGCAGCACCGGACTGGGGGGGAACTATGCT. This translates into CASSTGLGGNYA. The CDR3 reads in full as CASSTGLGGNYAEQFF.

This clone occurred a few times. Here the gene names and germline are mouse. The observed sequence ends 4 residues before the CDR3 terminus, with the missing tail filled in from the germline J gene. The gene calls are TRBV13-1 and TRBJ2-1; weak D call: TRBD1 (5 bases). V lost 4 bases and J 0 bases, leaving 11 bases between the germline ends. The CDR3 is made up of 15 amino acids. The germline CDR1 and CDR2 sequences are NSHNY and SYGAGN. Partial CDR3 DNA: TGTGCCAGCAGTTTTAGACAGCATAACTATGCT. Translated: CASSFRQHNYA. The CDR3 as a whole reads CASSFRQHNYAEQFF.

This clone was seen only a few times. Gene names refer to mouse genes. The sequence runs out 4 residues before the end of the CDR3; the remainder is reconstructed from the germline J gene. The chain recombines TRBV4 with TRBJ1-2, with 8 bases matching TRBD1. The germline V gene has CDR1 LGHDT and CDR2 YNNKQL (reference sequence). The CDR3 extends over 14 amino acids. Germline trimming cut 4 bases from V and 2 bases from J; bases unmatched to any gene: 3. The CDR3 loop reads CASSSDRANSDYTF. The DNA read from the CDR3 is TGTGCCAGCAGCTCGGACAGGGCGAACTCC.

This clone was detected only a few times. Mouse names are used for the genes. The CDR3 end falls 4 residues outside the read, so it is completed with the germline J gene. The J gene is TRBJ2-5, the V gene TRBV2, with 8 positions matching TRBD2. The CDR3 is made up of 14 amino acids. Germline V gene data show CDR1 as LGHNA and CDR2 as YSYQKL. This CDR3 is CASSQDWGVDTQYF. The part of the CDR3 DNA that was read is TGTGCCAGCAGCCAAGACTGGGGGGTGGAC.

This clone was counted a few times. The genes and germline here are from mouse. The sequenced fragment ends 4 residues before the CDR3 boundary, so the rest is inferred from the germline J gene. This sequence joins TRBV15 and TRBJ1-2, with D possibly matching TRBD1 (5 bases). The CDR3 sequence is 12 residues long. Trimming removed 6 bases at V and 0 bases at J, with 5 bases between. CDR1 and CDR2 from the germline V gene are SGHND and FRSKSL. CDR3 DNA, as far as it was read: TGTGCCAGCAGACAGGCAAACTCC. Translating gives CASRQANS. The whole CDR3 is CASRQANSDYTF.

Concerning this clone: Germline and genes: mouse. The read terminates 4 residues before the CDR3 end, so the remaining end is supplied by the germline J gene. The chain employs TRBV15 and TRBJ2-5, with D tentatively TRBD1 (6 bases). The CDR3 runs 14 residues. Germline CDR1 SGHND, CDR2 FRSKSL. CDR3 residues: CASSPSGEEDTQYF. The sequenced CDR3 bases are TGTGCCAGCAGCCCTTCAGGGGAGGAAGAC.

This clone counts as medium-sized. Gene names and germline match the mouse. The sequenced fragment ends 4 residues before the CDR3 boundary, so the rest is inferred from the germline J gene. The chain employs TRBV19 and TRBJ2-3, with 9 bases aligning to TRBD1. V shed 0 bases, J shed 3 bases, and the junction held 2 bases outside the gene matches. The CDR3 is 15 residues long. Germline CDR1 FNHDT, CDR2 SITEND (reference sequence). CDR3 residues: CASSIVQGAAETLYF. CDR3 bases read: TGTGCCAGCAGTATAGTACAGGGGGCCGCAGAA.

This clone was recorded at least ten times. Gene names are mouse gene names. The read finishes 4 residues shy of the CDR3 end, and the germline J gene is used to complete it. The V and J genes are TRBV3 and TRBJ2-7; 8 bases line up with TRBD2. Germline CDR1 SNHLY, CDR2 FYNGKV (reference sequence). V lost 3 bases and J lost 3; bases outside the gene matches: 4. The CDR3 covers 14 residues. This CDR3 is CASSFRWGVYEQYF. Incomplete CDR3 DNA: TGTGCCAGCAGCTTTCGCTGGGGGGTCTAT.

As concerns this clone: Germline and genes here are mouse. The sequenced fragment ends 4 residues before the CDR3 boundary, so the rest is inferred from the germline J gene. The V call is TRBV13-3, the J call TRBJ2-4; 11 nucleotides match TRBD1. CDR1 NNHDY and CDR2 SYVADS come from the germline V gene. The CDR3 contains 14 residues. Incomplete CDR3 DNA: TGTGCCAGCAGTGGGACAGGGGGCGCGAAC. It specifies CASSGTGGAN. The CDR3, in full, reads CASSGTGGANTLYF.

This clone has ten or more counts. The genes are named according to mouse. The observed sequence ends 4 residues before the CDR3 terminus, with the missing tail filled in from the germline J gene. J is TRBJ2-5 and V is TRBV13-3, with TRBD2 matching over 8 bases. CDR1 and CDR2 (germline): NNHDY, SYVADS. The length of the CDR3 is 12 residues. CDR3 DNA (partial): TGTGCCAGCAGGGGACTGGAAGAC. It specifies CASRGLED. The full CDR3 is CASRGLEDTQYF.

By sample fraction, this clone is hyperexpanded (1% or more). Gene names are the mouse ones. Read data end 4 residues before the CDR3 end; the end is taken from the germline J gene. The V and J genes are TRBV13-3 and TRBJ2-7; D might be TRBD1 (6 bases). Germline lookup yields CDR1 NNHDY and CDR2 SYVADS. V lost 5 bases, J lost 2 bases, and 8 bases lay in between. This CDR3 has 12 residues. The CDR3 sequence is CASRKGAYEQYF. The sequenced CDR3 bases are TGTGCCAGCAGGAAGGGGGCCTAT.

By share, this clone counts as medium-sized. The listed genes are named as in mouse. The CDR3 end is not reached by the read, which stops 4 residues before it; the germline J gene fills it in. The chain joins TRBV29 to TRBJ1-1; D is possibly TRBD1 (6 bases). Trimming took 0 bases from V and 3 from J, leaving 11 bases between them. In germline, CDR1 is MSHET, CDR2 SYDVDS. CDR3 length: 15 amino acids. The sequenced part of the CDR3 DNA is TGTGCTAGCAGTTTATCGATTGGGGGGCACACA. Residues: CASSLSIGGHT. The whole CDR3 sequence is CASSLSIGGHTEVFF.

The table lists this clone with many counts. The gene names given are mouse names. The read ends 4 residues shy of where the CDR3 ends; the end is completed using the germline J gene. The chain couples TRBV5 to TRBJ2-5; D may be TRBD1 (6 bases). Germline lookup yields CDR1 LGHNA and CDR2 YNLKQL (reference sequence). The CDR3 extends over 13 amino acids. CDR3 sequence reads: CASSQDQGDTQYF. CDR3 DNA, as far as it was read: TGTGCCAGCAGCCAAGATCAGGGGGAC.

This clone showed up many times. The genes and germline here are from mouse. The read ends 4 residues shy of where the CDR3 ends; the end is completed using the germline J gene. The chain couples TRBV19 to TRBJ1-1; TRBD1 matches 8 bases. The CDR3 is made up of 15 amino acids. The germline gives CDR1 FNHDT, CDR2 SITEND (reference sequence). The V segment lost 1 base and the J segment 0 bases; nucleotides outside the gene matches: 2. CDR3 amino acids: CASSIPGGANTEVFF. The part of the CDR3 DNA that was read is TGTGCCAGCAGTATACCAGGGGGCGCAAACACA.

This clone has at least ten counts. Gene and germline names: mouse. Sequencing ends 4 residues short of the CDR3 end; the germline J gene provides the rest. The V gene is TRBV12-2, the J gene TRBJ1-2; 8 nucleotides align to TRBD1. There are 14 residues in the CDR3. Germline CDR1 SGHLS, CDR2 HYDKME. The V segment lost 3 bases and the J segment 0 bases; nucleotides outside the gene matches: 2. CDR3 bases read: TGTGCCAGCTCTTCGGACAGGGCAAACTCC. This translates into CASSSDRANS. The full-length CDR3 reads as CASSSDRANSDYTF.

Notes on this clone: Germline and genes: mouse. The read halts 4 residues ahead of the CDR3 end, with the missing end drawn from the germline J gene. The chain carries TRBV31 and TRBJ2-7, with 9 bases that match TRBD1. The CDR3 is made up of 13 amino acids. Germline values: CDR1 GKSSPN, CDR2 SITVG. Partial CDR3 DNA: TGTGCCTGGAGAACCGGGACAGGGTAT. Translating gives CAWRTGTGY. From start to end, the CDR3 is CAWRTGTGYEQYF.

This clone was recorded many times. Gene names and germline match the mouse. The read terminates 3 residues ahead of where the CDR3 ends, so the germline J gene completes it. The V call is TRBV1, the J call TRBJ1-6; TRBD1 matches 8 bases. TRBJ1-6 is noted as an ORF with a role that remains uncertain. This CDR3 is 16 amino acids long. The germline gives CDR1 NSQYPW, CDR2 LRSPGD (reference sequence). Losses at the gene ends were 1 base for V and 7 bases for J; bases not matched to a gene: 6. CDR3 DNA, as far as it was read: TGCACCTGCAGTGCAGCAGGGGGCGCGAGGAATTCGCCC. Protein: CTCSAAGGARNSP. From start to end, the CDR3 is CTCSAAGGARNSPLYF.

In its sample, this clone is medium-sized. Any gene name here is a mouse gene name. Read sequence stops 4 residues before the CDR3 end, and the germline J gene provides the missing end. This rearrangement joins TRBV13-1 to TRBJ2-7; 7 nucleotides match TRBD1. This CDR3 has 13 residues. The germline V gene has CDR1 NSHNY and CDR2 SYGAGN. V shed 5 bases and J 0 bases; nucleotides not matched to a gene: 2. The chain's CDR3 is CASRPGGSYEQYF. The sequenced part of the CDR3 DNA is TGTGCCAGCAGACCAGGGGGCTCCTAT.

Details on this clone: Gene names and germline refer to mouse. The CDR3 extends 4 residues past the end of the read, so its final part is completed from the germline J gene. The chain couples TRBV13-1 to TRBJ1-2; TRBD1 might be the D (6 bases). V lost 5 bases and J 1 base, leaving 9 bases between the germline ends. This CDR3 has 13 amino acids. Germline lookup yields CDR1 NSHNY and CDR2 SYGAGN. The CDR3 DNA, read in part, is TGTGCCAGCAGACAGGGAGGAAACTCC. Translated: CASRQGGNS. The CDR3, in full, reads CASRQGGNSDYTF.

This clone was observed many times. One junction end disagrees with the germline gene, perhaps due to a read error. Mouse names are used for the genes. Sequencing ends 4 residues short of the CDR3 end; the germline J gene provides the rest. The chain uses TRBV16 and TRBJ2-1, with 9 bases lining up with TRBD2. Germline loops: CDR1 SGHSA, CDR2 FRNQAP. This CDR3 spans 13 amino acids. The CDR3 protein is CANSWGGYAEQFF. The covered CDR3 bases are TGTGCAAACAGCTGGGGGGGCTATGCT.

This clone was counted many times. Genes and germline are mouse. Read sequence stops 4 residues before the CDR3 end, and the germline J gene provides the missing end. The chain combines TRBV13-3 with TRBJ2-7; 11 nucleotides agree with TRBD2. Germline CDR1 NNHDY, CDR2 SYVADS. The CDR3 has 15 residues. The part of the CDR3 DNA that was read is TGTGCCAGCAGTGATGTCTACTGGGGGGGCGAT. Translated: CASSDVYWGGD. The whole CDR3 reads CASSDVYWGGDEQYF.

This clone was seen repeatedly, ten times or more. Genes and germline are mouse. CDR3 protein: CASSIRAGAETLYF. Incomplete CDR3 DNA: TGTGCCAGCAGTATCAGGGCGGGTGCAGAA. The V and J genes are TRBV19 and TRBJ2-3; possibly TRBD1 for D (5 bases). The read finishes 4 residues shy of the CDR3 end, and the germline J gene is used to complete it. This CDR3 has 14 residues. The germline gives CDR1 FNHDT, CDR2 SITEND (reference sequence). V was clipped by 2 bases and J by 1 base, with 8 bases between them.

At least ten counts were recorded for this clone. Mouse names are used for the genes. The missing CDR3 end, 4 residues past where the read stops, is filled in from the germline J gene. Other DNA sequences within the sample encode an identical CDR3. J is TRBJ2-3 and V is TRBV5; 11 nucleotides match TRBD2. The length of the CDR3 is 17 residues. Germline V gives CDR1 LGHNA, CDR2 YNLKQL (reference sequence). V was clipped by 4 bases and J by 0 bases; unmatched bases: 6. This CDR3 reads CASSLRDWGISAETLYF. CDR3 bases read: TGTGCCAGCAGCCTCCGGGACTGGGGGATAAGTGCAGAA.

By sample fraction, this clone is medium-sized. One base away lies a much larger clone, so this may be a sequencing read error. Gene names and germline refer to mouse. The sequenced fragment ends 4 residues before the CDR3 boundary, so the rest is inferred from the germline J gene. The chain uses TRBV17 and TRBJ1-2, with TRBD1 matching 9 bases. Looked up from germline, CDR1 is MNHDT and CDR2 is YYDKIL. CDR3 length: 14 residues. The V gene end was trimmed by 5 bases and the J gene end by 0 bases; junction bases not matched to a gene: 1. This chain's CDR3 is CASSRDRANSDYTF. CDR3 DNA (partial): TGTGCTAGCAGTCGGGACAGGGCAAACTCC.